The 21 T cell receptor beta chains in this list originate from one sample, sequenced in a study of cytomegalovirus exposure and HLA in healthy donors. PCR primers comprised 60 Vbeta and 13 Jbeta primers. Only in-frame clones appear in the TCRdb table, and some are missing; sequencing was by immunoSEQ multiplex PCR. The sample lists more than 150,000 clones; about 88% were seen once. Sequencing was performed on PBMCs. These receptors originate from a girl less than two years old in good health and CMV-seronegative.

This chain links TRBV5-1 with TRBJ2-3, with 9 positions matching TRBD2. CDR1 and CDR2 from the germline V gene are SGHRS and YFSETQ. This CDR3 contains 17 residues. V lost 0 bases to trimming and J lost 3 bases; unmatched junction nucleotides: 8. The CDR3 nucleotides are TGCGCCAGCAGCTTGGTAGGTAGCGGGAGTCTAACAGATACGCAGTATTTT. Translation gives CASSLVGSGSLTDTQYF.

The chain combines TRBV9 with TRBJ1-4, with 7 positions matching TRBD1. Germline values: CDR1 SGDLS, CDR2 YYNGEE. The J segment lost 7 bases and the V segment lost 3 bases, leaving 6 bases of the junction unmatched. The length of the CDR3 is 14 residues. CDR3 in DNA: TGTGCCAGCAGCGGACAGGGTGCGGGTGAAAAACTGTTTTTT. Its translation is CASSGQGAGEKLFF.

The gene calls are TRBV14 and TRBJ2-7; 10 nucleotides line up with TRBD2. The V gene's germline CDR1 is SGHDN and CDR2 FVKESK. The CDR3 length is 15 residues. Trimming at V came to 0 bases and at J to 2 bases, leaving 1 base not matched to a gene. CDR3 region: CASSQEAGGPYEQYF. The CDR3 DNA is TGTGCCAGCAGCCAAGAAGCGGGGGGGCCCTACGAGCAGTACTTC. Looking up the rest from reference TRBV14 and TRBJ2-7 gives the full variable domain: EAGVTQFPSHSVIEKGQTVTLRCDPISGHDNLYWYRRVMGKEIKFLLHFVKESKQDESGMPNNRFLAERTGGTYSTLKVQPAELEDSGVYFCASSQEAGGPYEQYFGPGTRLTVT.

The chain joins TRBV11-1 to TRBJ2-1; 7 bases match TRBD1. The ends lost 0 bases at V and 4 bases at J; junction bases unmatched: 3. The CDR3 runs 15 residues. Germline V gives CDR1 SGHAT, CDR2 FQDESV (reference sequence). The CDR3, as DNA: TGTGCCAGCAGCTTAGCCAGGGGGTCTTACAATGAGCAGTTCTTC. It codes for CASSLARGSYNEQFF.

The gene calls are TRBV13 and TRBJ2-3, with TRBD2 matching over 14 bases. CDR3 length equals 20 residues. Germline CDR1 PRHDT, CDR2 FYEKMQ (reference sequence). V shed 5 bases, J shed 2 bases, and the junction held 15 bases outside the gene matches. CDR3 in DNA: TGTGCCAGCAGCCAAGGACTAGCGGGAGGAACGGGATCCTTCACAGATACGCAGTATTTT. Translated: CASSQGLAGGTGSFTDTQYF. Full variable domain (missing parts from reference TRBV13 and TRBJ2-3): AAGVIQSPRHLIKEKRETATLKCYPIPRHDTVYWYQQGPGQDPQFLISFYEKMQSDKGSIPDRFSAQQFSDYHSELNMSSLELGDSALYFCASSQGLAGGTGSFTDTQYFGPGTRLTVL.

The V gene is TRBV13, the J gene TRBJ1-1, with D unresolved. V was clipped by 4 bases and J by 5 bases, with 14 bases between them. Germline CDR1 and CDR2: PRHDT and FYEKMQ (reference sequence). This CDR3 region has 14 residues. CDR3 sequence: CASSSGPRGTEAFF. The CDR3, as DNA: TGTGCCAGCAGCTCAGGACCAAGAGGGACTGAAGCTTTCTTT. The full variable domain, with the rest looked up from reference TRBV13 and TRBJ1-1, is AAGVIQSPRHLIKEKRETATLKCYPIPRHDTVYWYQQGPGQDPQFLISFYEKMQSDKGSIPDRFSAQQFSDYHSELNMSSLELGDSALYFCASSSGPRGTEAFFGQGTRLTVV.

This chain joins TRBV7-9 and TRBJ2-5; weak D call: TRBD2 (6 bases). The CDR3 totals 14 residues. The V end lost 5 bases, the J end lost 4 bases, and 14 bases lay between the germline ends. The germline CDR1 and CDR2 sequences are SEHNR and FQNEAQ (reference sequence). The CDR3 is CASSTPTRAETQYF. CDR3 DNA sequence: TGTGCCAGCAGCACACCGACTAGAGCAGAGACCCAGTACTTC.

The chain has TRBV30 and TRBJ2-5; TRBD2 is a possible D gene (7 bases). V shed 2 bases and J shed 4 bases, with 14 bases lying between them. CDR1 and CDR2 (germline): GTSNPN, SVGIG (reference sequence). This CDR3 spans 14 amino acids. The CDR3 reads CAWSPGGLRETQYF. CDR3 sequence (DNA): TGTGCCTGGAGTCCGGGGGGCTTACGAGAGACCCAGTACTTC. Supplemented by reference TRBV30 and TRBJ2-5, the full variable domain reads SQTIHQWPATLVQPVGSPLSLECTVEGTSNPNLYWYRQAAGRGLQLLFYSVGIGQISSEVPQNLSASRPQDRQFILSSKKLLLSDSGFYLCAWSPGGLRETQYFGPGTRLLVL.

This rearrangement joins TRBV2 to TRBJ2-2; 8 bases line up with TRBD2. The CDR3 runs 15 residues. Germline CDR1 is SNHLY and CDR2 is FYNNEI. Germline trimming cut 7 bases from V and 0 bases from J; bases unmatched to any gene: 4. In nucleotides, the CDR3 is TGTGCCAGCATAGCGGGATCCTCGAACACCGGGGAGCTGTTTTTT. It is translated as CASIAGSSNTGELFF.

The rearrangement joins TRBV7-9 to TRBJ2-3; 7 bases fit TRBD2. The CDR3 is 15 residues long. Germline V gene sequence: CDR1 SEHNR, CDR2 FQNEAQ (reference sequence). V lost 3 bases, J lost 3 bases, and 6 bases stayed unmatched. CDR3 bases: TGTGCCAGCAGCTTCAAAGCGGGGAGGACAGATACGCAGTATTTT. Amino acids: CASSFKAGRTDTQYF.

V usage is TRBV10-3 and J usage is TRBJ2-1; the match to TRBD1 covers 7 bases. Germline V gene data show CDR1 as ENHRY and CDR2 as SYGVKD. CDR3 length: 15 residues. V lost 7 bases and J lost 4; bases outside the gene matches: 10. Here the CDR3 DNA reads TGTGCCATCAATACTCCCGGGACAGAATACAATGAGCAGTTCTTC. Amino acid sequence: CAINTPGTEYNEQFF.

The chain carries TRBV21-1 and TRBJ2-3; the D segment call TRBD2 is taken from the table without a DNA check. TRBV21-1 is a known pseudogene. This CDR3 has 14 residues. The CDR3 DNA is TGTGCCAGCAGCAAAGGGCGGGGTTGTGGTACGCAGTATTTT. It encodes CASSKGRGCGTQYF.

V and J are TRBV14 and TRBJ1-2, with D unresolved. Trimming removed 2 bases from V and 4 bases from J, with 17 bases in between. The CDR3 is 16 amino acids. Germline loops: CDR1 SGHDN, CDR2 FVKESK. CDR3 amino acids: CASSQSGAGVSYGYTF. The CDR3 region has the DNA TGTGCCAGCAGCCAAAGCGGAGCCGGAGTTTCCTATGGCTACACCTTC.

This clone was detected only a few times. The CDR3 here is CASSYSLAYEQFF. In DNA, the CDR3 is TGTGCCAGCAGTTACTCTCTAGCCTATGAGCAGTTCTTC. The chain has TRBV6-5 and TRBJ2-1; D is possibly TRBD2 (5 bases). Germline values: CDR1 MNHEY, CDR2 SVGAGI. The length of the CDR3 is 13 residues. V shed 0 bases and J shed 8 bases, with 8 bases lying between them.

This clone was seen a single time. The chain uses TRBV6-5 and TRBJ1-2; perhaps TRBD1 as D (6 bases). The ends were cut back, 2 bases at V and 5 bases at J, with 12 bases in the middle. Per the germline V gene, CDR1 is MNHEY and CDR2 is SVGAGI. This CDR3 spans 14 amino acids. The CDR3 reads CASSYLGGGYGYTF. The CDR3 nucleotides read TGTGCCAGCAGTTACCTAGGGGGTGGGTATGGCTACACCTTC.

This sequence joins TRBV6-1 and TRBJ2-5, with D possibly being TRBD2 (5 bases). The length of the CDR3 is 13 residues. Germline lookup yields CDR1 MNHNS and CDR2 SASEGT. V was cut by 4 bases and J by 7 bases, with 13 bases left in between. CDR3: CASSVDRGGTQYF. CDR3 nucleotides: TGTGCCAGCAGTGTCGACCGGGGTGGGACCCAGTACTTC.

Only one count was recorded for this clone. The chain links TRBV7-6 to TRBJ2-3; D unclear. V was clipped by 1 base and J by 4 bases, with 6 bases between them. CDR1 SGHVS and CDR2 FNYEAQ come from the germline V gene. CDR3 size: 13 residues. CDR3 nucleotides: TGTGCCAGCAGCTTAGAGCTGCCAGATACGCAGTATTTT. This codes for CASSLELPDTQYF.

The genes are TRBV20-1 and TRBJ2-1; D is ambiguous. The ends were cut back, 2 bases at V and 6 bases at J, with 5 bases in the middle. Germline V lookup: CDR1 DFQATT, CDR2 SNEGSKA (reference sequence). The CDR3 has 11 amino acids. The CDR3 is CSARRSNEQFF. CDR3 nucleotide sequence: TGCAGTGCTAGAAGGAGCAATGAGCAGTTCTTC.

The V and J genes are TRBV5-6 and TRBJ2-1, with D possibly being TRBD1 (6 bases). Germline CDR1 is SGHDT and CDR2 is YYEEEE. This CDR3 comprises 15 residues. With 0 bases removed from V and 7 bases from J, the gap between germline ends came to 14 bases. The CDR3 sequence is CASSLEGVVGNEQFF. The CDR3 nucleotides are TGTGCCAGCAGCTTGGAGGGGGTGGTGGGGAATGAGCAGTTCTTC. The variable domain in full, completed from reference TRBV5-6 and TRBJ2-1, reads DAGVTQSPTHLIKTRGQQVTLRCSPKSGHDTVSWYQQALGQGPQFIFQYYEEEERQRGNFPDRFSGHQFPNYSSELNVNALLLGDSALYLCASSLEGVVGNEQFFGPGTRLTVL.

A remark on this clone: This same CDR3 is encoded by further DNA sequences in the sample. V is TRBV27 and J is TRBJ1-5; no reliable D call. This CDR3 spans 14 amino acids. Germline values: CDR1 MNHEY, CDR2 SMNVEV (reference sequence). The V and J ends lost 1 base and 2 bases respectively, with 6 bases between them. This CDR3 reads CASSLLGGNQPQHF. CDR3 nucleotides: TGTGCCAGCAGTTTATTAGGAGGCAATCAGCCCCAGCATTTT.

V gene TRBV19 combines with J gene TRBJ1-1, with D possibly being TRBD1 (6 bases). With 4 bases removed from V and 2 bases from J, the gap between germline ends came to 26 bases. The CDR3 totals 19 residues. Germline V gene sequence: CDR1 LNHDA, CDR2 SQIVND (reference sequence). CDR3 in DNA: TGTGCCAGTAGTACCCTCCTGTGGCAGGGGCGAGATCCCAACACTGAAGCTTTCTTT. It yields the protein CASSTLLWQGRDPNTEAFF.